What follows is one T cell receptor (beta chain) and its context. Healthy donors of bone marrow made up the group. The PCR was carried out with 60 Vbeta primers and 13 Jbeta primers. TCRdb's copy holds only in-frame clones and misses some; the assay was immunoSEQ multiplex PCR. The sample shows about 170,000 clones, 65% to 85% of them seen only once. This sample stems from a study of cytomegalovirus exposure and HLA in healthy donors. Study details: Prior work identified roughly 120 million unique TCR beta sequences in some 180 million T cells.

The CDR3 has 14 amino acids. Trimming pared 10 bases from V and 6 bases from J, leaving 18 bases between. In germline, CDR1 is ENHRY, CDR2 SYGVKD. This sequence joins TRBV10-3 and TRBJ2-2; possible D gene TRBD1, 5 bases. The sequenced material came from PBMCs. The source is a woman between 45 and 60 years old in good health and CMV-seropositive. The DNA of the CDR3 is TGTGCCACCGAAGGCCCAGGGCCCGCCGGGGAGCTGTTTTTT. Translating gives CATEGPGPAGELFF.